The entry below gives a single T cell receptor beta chain sequence along with its context. Original data processing: How many nucleated cells were present was estimated from reference gene primer amplification. The protocol was immunoSEQ multiplex PCR, while the TCRdb copy is restricted to in-frame clones and leaves out a portion. V, J and clone size reflect that table, while D and trimming were determined from the DNA. The data contain about 200,000 clones, about 91% of them singletons. This sample was included in a study of blood T cell repertoires in COVID-19. At the level of the study: The United States, Italy and Spain were the sources of the acute and convalescent COVID-19 samples. PBMCs, B-cell-depleted T cells, or T cells provided the cDNA or gDNA that made up the material.

Looked up from germline, CDR1 is SGHVS and CDR2 is FQNEAQ. This CDR3 has 13 residues. V was pared by 5 bases and J by 8 bases, with 5 bases of the junction left unmatched. The receptor's source is a man aged 30 to 39 with acute or convalescent COVID-19. V is TRBV7-8 and J is TRBJ1-4; the match to TRBD1 covers 7 bases. Sequencing was performed on peripheral blood. In nucleotides, the CDR3 is TGTGCCAGCAGCCGGGACAGAGGGGAAAAACTGTTTTTT. It yields the protein CASSRDRGEKLFF.